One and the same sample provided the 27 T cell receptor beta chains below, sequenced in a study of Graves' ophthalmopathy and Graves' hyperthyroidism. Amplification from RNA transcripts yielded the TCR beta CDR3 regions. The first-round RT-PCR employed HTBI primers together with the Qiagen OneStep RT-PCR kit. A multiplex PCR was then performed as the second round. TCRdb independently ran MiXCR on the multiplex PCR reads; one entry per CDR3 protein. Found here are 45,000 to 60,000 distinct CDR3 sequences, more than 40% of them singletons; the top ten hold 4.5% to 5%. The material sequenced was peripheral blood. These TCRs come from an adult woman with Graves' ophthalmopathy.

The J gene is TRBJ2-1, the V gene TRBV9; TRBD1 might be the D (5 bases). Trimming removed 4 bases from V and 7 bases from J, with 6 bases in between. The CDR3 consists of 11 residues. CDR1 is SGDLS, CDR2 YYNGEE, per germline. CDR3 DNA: TGTGCCAGCAGCCAGGGAAATGAGCAGTTCTTC. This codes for CASSQGNEQFF.

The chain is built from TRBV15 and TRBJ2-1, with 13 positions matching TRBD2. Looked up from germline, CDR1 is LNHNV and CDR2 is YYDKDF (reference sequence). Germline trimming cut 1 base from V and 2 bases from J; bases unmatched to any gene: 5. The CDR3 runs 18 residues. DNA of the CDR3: TGTGCCACCAGCAGAGCTCTTGGGACTAGCGGGACCTACAATGAGCAGTTCTTC. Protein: CATSRALGTSGTYNEQFF.

CDR3 sequence (DNA): TGTGCCAGCAGCCGACTAGCGGGAGGGTCCCCAGATACGCAGTATTTT. This codes for CASSRLAGGSPDTQYF. V is TRBV7-8 and J is TRBJ2-3, with 14 nucleotides matching TRBD2. Germline V lookup: CDR1 SGHVS, CDR2 FQNEAQ. This CDR3 has 16 amino acids. V shed 5 bases and J 4 bases; nucleotides not matched to a gene: 5.

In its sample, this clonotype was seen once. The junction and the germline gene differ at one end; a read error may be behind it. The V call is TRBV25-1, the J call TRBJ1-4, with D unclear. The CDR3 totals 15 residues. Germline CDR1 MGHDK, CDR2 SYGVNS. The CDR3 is CASSKHRYPNERLFF. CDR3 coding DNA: TGTGCCAGCAGTAAGCACCGCTACCCTAATGAAAGACTGTTTTTT.

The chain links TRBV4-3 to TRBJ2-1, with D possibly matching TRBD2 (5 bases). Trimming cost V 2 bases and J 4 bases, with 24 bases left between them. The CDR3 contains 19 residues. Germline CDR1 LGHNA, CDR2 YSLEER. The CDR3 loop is CASSQYSLGEKPVYNEQFF. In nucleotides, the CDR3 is TGCGCCAGCAGCCAATACTCCCTCGGGGAGAAACCTGTATACAATGAGCAGTTCTTC.

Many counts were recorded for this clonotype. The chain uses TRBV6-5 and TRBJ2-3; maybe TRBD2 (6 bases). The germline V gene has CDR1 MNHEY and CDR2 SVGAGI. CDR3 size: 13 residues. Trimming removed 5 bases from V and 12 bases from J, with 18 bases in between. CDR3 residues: CASSGDFKALQYF. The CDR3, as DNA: TGTGCCAGCAGTGGGGACTTCAAGGCTTTACAGTATTTT.

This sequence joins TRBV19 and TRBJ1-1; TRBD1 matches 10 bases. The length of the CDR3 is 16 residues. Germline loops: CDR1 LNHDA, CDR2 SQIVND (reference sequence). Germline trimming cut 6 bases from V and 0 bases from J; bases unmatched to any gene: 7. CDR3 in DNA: TGTGCCAGTAGAGACGGACAGGGGGGCATGAACACTGAAGCTTTCTTT. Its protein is CASRDGQGGMNTEAFF.

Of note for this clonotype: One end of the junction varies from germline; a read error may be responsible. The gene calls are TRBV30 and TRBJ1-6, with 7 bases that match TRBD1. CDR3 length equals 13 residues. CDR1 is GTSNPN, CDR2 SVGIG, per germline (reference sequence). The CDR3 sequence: CAWGGQLFSPPHF. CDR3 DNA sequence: TGTGCCTGGGGGGGACAGCTCTTTTCACCCCCCCACTTT.

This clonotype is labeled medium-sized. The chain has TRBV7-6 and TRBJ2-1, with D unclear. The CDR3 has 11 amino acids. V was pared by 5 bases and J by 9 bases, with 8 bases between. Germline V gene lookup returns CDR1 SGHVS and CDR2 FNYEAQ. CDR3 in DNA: TGTGCCAGCAGCCAGACGGGTGAGCAGTTCTTC. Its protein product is CASSQTGEQFF.

The CDR3, as DNA: TGCAGCGTCGACGGGGGTATCTCTGACGCGACTGAAAAACTGTTTTTT. Amino acids: CSVDGGISDATEKLFF. The V and J genes are TRBV29-1 and TRBJ1-4; TRBD1 might be the D (5 bases). The V gene lost 6 bases and the J gene lost 7 bases, with 24 bases spanning the gap. CDR3 length equals 16 residues. The V gene's germline CDR1 is SQVTM and CDR2 ANQGSEA.

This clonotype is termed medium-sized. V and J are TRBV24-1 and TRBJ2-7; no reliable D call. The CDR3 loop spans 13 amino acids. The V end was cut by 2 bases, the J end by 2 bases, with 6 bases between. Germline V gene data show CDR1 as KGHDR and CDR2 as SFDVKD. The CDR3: CATSDSAAYEQYF. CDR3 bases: TGTGCCACCAGTGATTCGGCAGCCTACGAGCAGTACTTC.

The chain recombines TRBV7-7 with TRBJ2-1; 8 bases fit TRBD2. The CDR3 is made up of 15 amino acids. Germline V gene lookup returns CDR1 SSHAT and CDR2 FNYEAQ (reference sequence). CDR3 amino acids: CARTSTAGGFNEQFF. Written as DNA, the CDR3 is TGTGCTAGAACCAGCACGGCGGGAGGTTTCAATGAGCAGTTCTTC.

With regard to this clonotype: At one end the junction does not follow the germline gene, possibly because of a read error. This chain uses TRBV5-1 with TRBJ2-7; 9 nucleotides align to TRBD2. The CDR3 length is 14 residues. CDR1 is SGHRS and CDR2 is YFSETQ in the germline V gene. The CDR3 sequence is CASSGGGGEVEQCF. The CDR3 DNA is TGCGCCAGCAGCGGAGGCGGGGGGGAGGTCGAGCAGTGCTTC.

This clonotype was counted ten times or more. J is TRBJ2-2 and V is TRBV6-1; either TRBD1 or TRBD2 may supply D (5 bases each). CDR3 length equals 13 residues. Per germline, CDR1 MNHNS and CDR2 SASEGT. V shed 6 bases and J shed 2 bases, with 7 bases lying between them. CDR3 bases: TGTGCCAGCAGCTGGGACAACACCGGGGAGCTGTTTTTT. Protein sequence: CASSWDNTGELFF.

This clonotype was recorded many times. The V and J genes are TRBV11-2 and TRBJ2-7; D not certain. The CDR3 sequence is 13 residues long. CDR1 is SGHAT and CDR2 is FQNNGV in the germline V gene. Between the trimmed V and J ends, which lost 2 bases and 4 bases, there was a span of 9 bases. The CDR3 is CASSLFTLYEQYF. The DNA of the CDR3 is TGTGCCAGCAGCTTATTTACCCTTTACGAGCAGTACTTC.

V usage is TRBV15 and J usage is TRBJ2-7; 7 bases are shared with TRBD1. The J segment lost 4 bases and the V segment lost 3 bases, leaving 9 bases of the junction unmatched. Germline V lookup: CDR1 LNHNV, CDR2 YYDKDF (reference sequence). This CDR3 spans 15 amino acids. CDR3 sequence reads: CATSSLAGTEYEQYF. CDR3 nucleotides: TGTGCCACCAGCAGTCTAGCCGGGACAGAGTACGAGCAGTACTTC.

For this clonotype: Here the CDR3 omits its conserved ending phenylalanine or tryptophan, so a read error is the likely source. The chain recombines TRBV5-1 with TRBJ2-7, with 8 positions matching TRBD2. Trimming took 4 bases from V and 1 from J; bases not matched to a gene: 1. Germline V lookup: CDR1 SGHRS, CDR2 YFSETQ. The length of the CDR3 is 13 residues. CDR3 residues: CASSPGGSYEQYL. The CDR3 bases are TGCGCCAGCAGCCCGGGAGGGTCCTACGAGCAGTACCTC.

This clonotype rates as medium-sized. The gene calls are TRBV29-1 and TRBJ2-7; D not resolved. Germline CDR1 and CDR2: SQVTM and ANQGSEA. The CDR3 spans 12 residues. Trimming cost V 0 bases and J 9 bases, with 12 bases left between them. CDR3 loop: CSVEDLETGQYF. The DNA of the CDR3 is TGCAGCGTTGAAGATCTAGAAACGGGGCAGTACTTC.

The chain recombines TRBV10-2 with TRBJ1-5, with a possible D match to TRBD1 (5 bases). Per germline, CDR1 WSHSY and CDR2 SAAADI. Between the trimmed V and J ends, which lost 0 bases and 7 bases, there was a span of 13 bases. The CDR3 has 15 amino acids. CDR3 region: CASSESGGEGQPQHF. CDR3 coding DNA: TGCGCCAGCAGTGAGTCGGGAGGGGAGGGGCAGCCCCAGCATTTT.

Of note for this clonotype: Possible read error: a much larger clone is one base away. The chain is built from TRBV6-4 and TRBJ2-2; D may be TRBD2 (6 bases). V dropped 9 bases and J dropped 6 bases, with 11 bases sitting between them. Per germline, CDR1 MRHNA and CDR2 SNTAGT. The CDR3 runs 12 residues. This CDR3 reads CASFWGAGELFF. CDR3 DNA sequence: TGTGCCAGTTTTTGGGGGGCCGGGGAGCTGTTTTTT.

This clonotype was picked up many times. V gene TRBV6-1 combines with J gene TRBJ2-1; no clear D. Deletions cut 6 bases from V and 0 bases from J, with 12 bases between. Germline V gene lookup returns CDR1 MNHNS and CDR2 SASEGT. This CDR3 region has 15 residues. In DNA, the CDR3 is TGTGCCAGCAGCCAAGACCCGAGCTCCTACAATGAGCAGTTCTTC. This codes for CASSQDPSSYNEQFF.

CDR3 in amino acids: CASIARGETQYF. The CDR3, as DNA: TGTGCCAGCATCGCCAGGGGAGAGACCCAGTACTTC. This rearrangement joins TRBV7-3 to TRBJ2-5; possibly TRBD1 for D (6 bases). CDR1 is SGHTA and CDR2 is FQGTGA in the germline V gene. The CDR3 totals 12 residues. V shed 7 bases and J shed 4 bases, with 10 bases lying between them.

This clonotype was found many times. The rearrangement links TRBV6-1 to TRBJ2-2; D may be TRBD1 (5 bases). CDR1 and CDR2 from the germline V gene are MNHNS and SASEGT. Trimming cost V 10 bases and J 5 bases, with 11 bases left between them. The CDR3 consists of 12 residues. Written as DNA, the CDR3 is TGTGCCACTAGGGCAGGGACCGGGGAGCTGTTTTTT. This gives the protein CATRAGTGELFF.

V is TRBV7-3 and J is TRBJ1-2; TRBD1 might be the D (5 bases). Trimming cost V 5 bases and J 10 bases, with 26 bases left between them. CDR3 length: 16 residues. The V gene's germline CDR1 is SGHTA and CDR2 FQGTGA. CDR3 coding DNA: TGTGCCAGCAGCCCTCTCGGGGCACTGAAGCTTTTTGCCTACACCTTC. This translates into CASSPLGALKLFAYTF.

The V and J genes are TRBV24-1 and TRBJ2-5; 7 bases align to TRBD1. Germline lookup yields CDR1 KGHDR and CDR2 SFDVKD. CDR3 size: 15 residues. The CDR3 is CARPARDSQVETQYF. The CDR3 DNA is TGTGCTAGACCCGCTCGGGACAGTCAGGTGGAGACCCAGTACTTC.

DNA for the CDR3: TGTGCCAGCAGTCCCGGTACTTCATGGACCCAGTACTTC. Its translation: CASSPGTSWTQYF. The chain combines TRBV28 with TRBJ2-5; the D is unclear. Trimming took 5 bases from V and 7 from J, leaving 14 bases between them. Germline values: CDR1 MDHEN, CDR2 SYDVKM. The CDR3 loop spans 13 amino acids. Filled out from reference TRBV28 and TRBJ2-5, the complete variable domain reads DVKVTQSSRYLVKRTGEKVFLECVQDMDHENMFWYRQDPGLGLRLIYFSYDVKMKEKGDIPEGYSVSREKKERFSLILESASTNQTSMYLCASSPGTSWTQYFGPGTRLLVL.

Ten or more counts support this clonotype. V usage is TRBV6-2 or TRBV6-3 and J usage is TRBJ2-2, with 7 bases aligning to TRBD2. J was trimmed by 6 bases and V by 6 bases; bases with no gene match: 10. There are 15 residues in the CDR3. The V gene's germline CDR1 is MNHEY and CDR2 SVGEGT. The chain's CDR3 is CASRLWEGIAGELFF. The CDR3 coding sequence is TGTGCCAGCAGATTGTGGGAGGGTATCGCCGGGGAGCTGTTTTTT.